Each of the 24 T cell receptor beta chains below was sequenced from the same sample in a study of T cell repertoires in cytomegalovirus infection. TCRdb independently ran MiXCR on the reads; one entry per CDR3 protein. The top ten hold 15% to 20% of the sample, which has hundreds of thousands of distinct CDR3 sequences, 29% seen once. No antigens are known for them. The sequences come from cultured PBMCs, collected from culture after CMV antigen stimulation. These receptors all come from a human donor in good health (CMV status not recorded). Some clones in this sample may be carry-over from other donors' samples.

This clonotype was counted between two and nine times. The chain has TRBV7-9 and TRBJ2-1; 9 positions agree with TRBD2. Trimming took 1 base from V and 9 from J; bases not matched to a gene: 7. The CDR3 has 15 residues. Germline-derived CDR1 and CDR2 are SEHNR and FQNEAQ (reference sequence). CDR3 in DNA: TGTGCCAGCAGCTTAGTAGGCGGGGGGGGAGGTGAGCAGTTCTTC. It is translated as CASSLVGGGGGEQFF.

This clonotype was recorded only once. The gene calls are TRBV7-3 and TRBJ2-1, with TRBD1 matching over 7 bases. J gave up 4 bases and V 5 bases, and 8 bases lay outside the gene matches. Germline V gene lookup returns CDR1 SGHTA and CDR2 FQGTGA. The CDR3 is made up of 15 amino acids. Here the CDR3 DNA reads TGTGCCAGCAGCCTCACAGGGGTGGGTTACAATGAGCAGTTCTTC. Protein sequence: CASSLTGVGYNEQFF.

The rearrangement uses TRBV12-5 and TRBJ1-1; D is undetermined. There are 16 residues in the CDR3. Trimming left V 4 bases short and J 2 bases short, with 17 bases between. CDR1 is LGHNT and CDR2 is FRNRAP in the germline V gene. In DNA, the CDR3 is TGTGCTAGTGGTTGGGGTGCATTGGGGAGTAACACTGAAGCTTTCTTT. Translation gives CASGWGALGSNTEAFF.

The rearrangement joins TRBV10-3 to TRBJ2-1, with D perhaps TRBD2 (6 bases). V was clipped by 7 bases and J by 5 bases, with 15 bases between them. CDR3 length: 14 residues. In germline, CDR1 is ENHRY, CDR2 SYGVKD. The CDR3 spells CAIMNRDLDNEQFF. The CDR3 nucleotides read TGTGCCATCATGAACCGGGACTTAGACAATGAGCAGTTCTTC.

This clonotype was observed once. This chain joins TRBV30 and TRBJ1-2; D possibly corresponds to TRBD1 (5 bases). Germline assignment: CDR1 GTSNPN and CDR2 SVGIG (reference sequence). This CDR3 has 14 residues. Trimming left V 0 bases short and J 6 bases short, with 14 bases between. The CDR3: CAWSVISWGNGYTF. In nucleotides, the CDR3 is TGTGCCTGGAGTGTAATATCTTGGGGGAATGGCTACACCTTC.

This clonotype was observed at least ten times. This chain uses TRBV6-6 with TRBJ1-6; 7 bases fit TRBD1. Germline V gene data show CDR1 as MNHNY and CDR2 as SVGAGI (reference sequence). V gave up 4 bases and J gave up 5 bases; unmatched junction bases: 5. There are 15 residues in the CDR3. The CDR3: CASSSRDSNNSPLHF. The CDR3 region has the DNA TGTGCCAGCAGTTCCCGGGACAGTAATAATTCACCCCTCCACTTT.

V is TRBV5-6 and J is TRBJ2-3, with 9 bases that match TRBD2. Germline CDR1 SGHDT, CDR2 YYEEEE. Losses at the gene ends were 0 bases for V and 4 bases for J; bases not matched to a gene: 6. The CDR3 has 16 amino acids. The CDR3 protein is CASSLVVSGRPDTQYF. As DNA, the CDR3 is TGTGCCAGCAGCTTGGTTGTTAGCGGGAGACCAGATACGCAGTATTTT.

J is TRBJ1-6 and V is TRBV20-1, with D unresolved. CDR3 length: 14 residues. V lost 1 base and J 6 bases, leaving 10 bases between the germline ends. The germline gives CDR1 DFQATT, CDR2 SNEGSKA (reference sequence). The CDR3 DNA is TGCAGTGCTAGAGTGGCCACCCTTAATTCACCCCTCCACTTT. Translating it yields CSARVATLNSPLHF.

The CDR3 DNA reads TGTGCCATCAGTGAGTCGGCGGACGACGAGCAGTACTTC. Amino acid sequence: CAISESADDEQYF. The chain carries TRBV10-3 and TRBJ2-7; no clear D gene. Germline V gene lookup returns CDR1 ENHRY and CDR2 SYGVKD. V lost 0 bases and J 5 bases, leaving 8 bases between the germline ends. The CDR3 runs to 13 residues.

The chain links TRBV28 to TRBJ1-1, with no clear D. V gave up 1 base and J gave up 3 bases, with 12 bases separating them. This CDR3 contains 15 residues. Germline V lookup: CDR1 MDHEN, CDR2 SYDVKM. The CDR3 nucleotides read TGTGCCAGCAGTTTATTCAGTTCGGGAGACACTGAAGCTTTCTTT. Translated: CASSLFSSGDTEAFF.

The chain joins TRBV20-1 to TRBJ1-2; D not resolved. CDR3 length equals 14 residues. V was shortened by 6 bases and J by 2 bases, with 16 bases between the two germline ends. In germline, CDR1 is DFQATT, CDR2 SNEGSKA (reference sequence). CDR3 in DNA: TGCAGTGCCATCATCGACGGGAGCAACTATGGCTACACCTTC. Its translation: CSAIIDGSNYGYTF.

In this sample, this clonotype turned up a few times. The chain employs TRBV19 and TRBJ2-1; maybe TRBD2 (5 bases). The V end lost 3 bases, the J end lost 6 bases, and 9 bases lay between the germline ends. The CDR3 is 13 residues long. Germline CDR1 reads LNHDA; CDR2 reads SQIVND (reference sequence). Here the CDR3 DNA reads TGTGCCAGTAGTATGGGCGGGTCCAATGAGCAGTTCTTC. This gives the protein CASSMGGSNEQFF.

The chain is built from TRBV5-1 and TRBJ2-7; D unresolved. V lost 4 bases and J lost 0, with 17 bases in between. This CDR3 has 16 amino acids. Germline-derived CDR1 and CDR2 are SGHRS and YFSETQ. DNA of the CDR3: TGCGCCAGCAGCCCTCAAGGGCGCCGTGGCTCCTACGAGCAGTACTTC. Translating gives CASSPQGRRGSYEQYF.

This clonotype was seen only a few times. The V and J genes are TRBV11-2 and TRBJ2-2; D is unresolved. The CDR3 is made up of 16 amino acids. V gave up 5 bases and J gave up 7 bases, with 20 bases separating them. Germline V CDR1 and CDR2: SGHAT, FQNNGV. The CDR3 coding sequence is TGTGCCAGCAGCCCTATCCGAATACTGATAAACGGGGAGCTGTTTTTT. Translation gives CASSPIRILINGELFF. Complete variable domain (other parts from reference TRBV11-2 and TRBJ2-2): EAGVAQSPRYKIIEKRQSVAFWCNPISGHATLYWYQQILGQGPKLLIQFQNNGVVDDSQLPKDRFSAERLKGVDSTLKIQPAKLEDSAVYLCASSPIRILINGELFFGEGSRLTVL.

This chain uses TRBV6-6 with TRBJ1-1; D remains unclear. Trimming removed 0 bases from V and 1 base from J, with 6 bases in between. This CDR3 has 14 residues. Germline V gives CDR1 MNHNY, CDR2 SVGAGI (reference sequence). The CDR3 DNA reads TGTGCCAGCAGTTACTCGCTATGGAACACTGAAGCTTTCTTT. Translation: CASSYSLWNTEAFF.

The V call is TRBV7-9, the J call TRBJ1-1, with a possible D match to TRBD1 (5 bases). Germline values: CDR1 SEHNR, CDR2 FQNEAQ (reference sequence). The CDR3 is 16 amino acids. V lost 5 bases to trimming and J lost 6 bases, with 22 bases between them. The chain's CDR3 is CASSNPREGSRAEAFF. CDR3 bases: TGTGCCAGCAGCAATCCAAGGGAGGGGTCGAGGGCTGAAGCTTTCTTT.

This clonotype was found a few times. The chain's CDR3 is CASSWTGEEKLFF. In nucleotides, the CDR3 is TGTGCCAGCAGTTGGACGGGCGAGGAAAAACTGTTTTTT. The genes are TRBV6-4 and TRBJ1-4, with D uncertain. Trimming took off 5 bases at V and 8 bases at J, with 12 bases between the two ends. The CDR3 runs 13 residues. Germline CDR1 is MRHNA and CDR2 is SNTAGT.

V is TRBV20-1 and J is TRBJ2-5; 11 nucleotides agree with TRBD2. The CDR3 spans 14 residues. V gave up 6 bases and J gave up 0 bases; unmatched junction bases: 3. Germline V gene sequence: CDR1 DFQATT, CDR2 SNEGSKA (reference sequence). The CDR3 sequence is CSASGLADQETQYF. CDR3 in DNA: TGCAGTGCATCGGGACTAGCGGACCAAGAGACCCAGTACTTC.

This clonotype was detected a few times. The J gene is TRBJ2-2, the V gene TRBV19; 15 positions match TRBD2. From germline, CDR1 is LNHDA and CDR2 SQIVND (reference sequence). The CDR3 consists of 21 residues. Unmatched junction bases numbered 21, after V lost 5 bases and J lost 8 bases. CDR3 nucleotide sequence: TGTGCCAGTAGTCCCGGGAAAGGGACTAGCGGGAGGATCGTCGGTTTGGGGGAGCTGTTTTTT. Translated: CASSPGKGTSGRIVGLGELFF.

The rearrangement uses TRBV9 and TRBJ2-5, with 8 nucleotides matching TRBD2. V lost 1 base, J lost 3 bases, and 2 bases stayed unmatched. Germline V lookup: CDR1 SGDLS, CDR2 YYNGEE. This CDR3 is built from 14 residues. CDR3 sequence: CASSVRGGEETQYF. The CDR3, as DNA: TGTGCCAGCAGCGTACGGGGGGGCGAAGAGACCCAGTACTTC.

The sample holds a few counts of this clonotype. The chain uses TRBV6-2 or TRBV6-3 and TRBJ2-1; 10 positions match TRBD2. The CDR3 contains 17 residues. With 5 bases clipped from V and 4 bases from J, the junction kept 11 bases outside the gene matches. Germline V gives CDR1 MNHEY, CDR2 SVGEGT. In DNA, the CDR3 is TGTGCCAGCAGTCGTCGGACTAGCGGTACCACATACAATGAGCAGTTCTTC. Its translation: CASSRRTSGTTYNEQFF.

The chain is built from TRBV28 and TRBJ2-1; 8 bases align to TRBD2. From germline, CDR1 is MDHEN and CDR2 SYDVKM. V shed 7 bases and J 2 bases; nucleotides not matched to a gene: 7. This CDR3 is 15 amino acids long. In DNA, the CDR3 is TGTGCCAGCACTAGGGGACTAGGAACCTACAATGAGCAGTTCTTC. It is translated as CASTRGLGTYNEQFF.

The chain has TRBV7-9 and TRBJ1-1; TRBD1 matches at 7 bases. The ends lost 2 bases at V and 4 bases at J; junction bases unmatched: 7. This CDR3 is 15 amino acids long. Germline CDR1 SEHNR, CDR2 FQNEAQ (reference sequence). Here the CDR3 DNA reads TGTGCCAGCAGCTTAAGGATGGCAGGGGGCACTGAAGCTTTCTTT. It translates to CASSLRMAGGTEAFF.

In DNA form, the CDR3 reads TGTGCCAGCAGCTCCGTCTACGGGGGACTGTTTTTT. It yields the protein CASSSVYGGLFF. The rearrangement uses TRBV14 and TRBJ1-4; maybe TRBD1 (5 bases). The germline V and J ends were trimmed by 5 bases and 13 bases, with 14 bases remaining between them. This CDR3 has 12 residues. The germline V gene encodes CDR1 SGHDN and CDR2 FVKESK.